This TCR beta chain was obtained from a study of CD8 T cells in ankylosing spondylitis. Trimming shortened V by 3 bases and J by 8 bases, and 11 bases separated the two germline ends. CDR3 length: 14 amino acids. One entry per CDR3 protein results from TCRdb running MiXCR on the 5' RACE reads. The table includes tens of thousands of distinct CDR3 sequences, around 25% detected once. Input material: blood, either unsorted or a sorted T cell fraction (not recorded which). The chain employs TRBV12-3 or TRBV12-4 and TRBJ1-6; perhaps TRBD1 as D (5 bases). The TCR comes from a male donor with ankylosing spondylitis or in good health (not recorded which). The CDR3 bases are TGTGCCAGCAGTTTTTCTACAGGAGATTCACCCCTCCACTTT. Translated: CASSFSTGDSPLHF.